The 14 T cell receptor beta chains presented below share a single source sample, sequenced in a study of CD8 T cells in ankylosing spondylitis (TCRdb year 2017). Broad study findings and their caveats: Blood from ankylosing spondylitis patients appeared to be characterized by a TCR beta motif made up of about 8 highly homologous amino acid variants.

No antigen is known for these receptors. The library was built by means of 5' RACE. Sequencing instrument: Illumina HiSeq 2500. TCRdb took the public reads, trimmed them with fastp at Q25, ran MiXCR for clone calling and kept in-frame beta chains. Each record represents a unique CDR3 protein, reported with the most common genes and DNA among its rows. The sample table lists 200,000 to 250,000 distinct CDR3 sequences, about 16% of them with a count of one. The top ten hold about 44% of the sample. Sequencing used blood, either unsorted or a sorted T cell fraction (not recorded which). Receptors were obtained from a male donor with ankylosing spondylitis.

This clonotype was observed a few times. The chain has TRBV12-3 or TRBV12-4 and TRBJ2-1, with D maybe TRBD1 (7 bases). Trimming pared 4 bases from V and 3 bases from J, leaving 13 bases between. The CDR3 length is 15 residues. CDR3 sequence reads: CASSSVRGVYNEQFF. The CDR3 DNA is TGTGCCAGCAGTTCGGTCAGGGGGGTCTACAATGAGCAGTTCTTC.

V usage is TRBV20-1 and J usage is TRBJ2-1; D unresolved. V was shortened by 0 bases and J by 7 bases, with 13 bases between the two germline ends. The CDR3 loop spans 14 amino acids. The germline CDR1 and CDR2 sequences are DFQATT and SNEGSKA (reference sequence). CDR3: CSAREAGWGNEQFF. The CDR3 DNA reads TGCAGTGCTAGAGAAGCAGGTTGGGGTAATGAGCAGTTCTTC.

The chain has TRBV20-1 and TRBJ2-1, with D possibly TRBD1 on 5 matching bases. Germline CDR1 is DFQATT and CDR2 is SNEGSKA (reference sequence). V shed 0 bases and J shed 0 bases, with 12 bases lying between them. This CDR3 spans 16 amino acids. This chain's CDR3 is CSARDADSSSYNEQFF. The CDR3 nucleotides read TGCAGTGCTAGAGACGCCGACAGTAGCTCCTACAATGAGCAGTTCTTC.

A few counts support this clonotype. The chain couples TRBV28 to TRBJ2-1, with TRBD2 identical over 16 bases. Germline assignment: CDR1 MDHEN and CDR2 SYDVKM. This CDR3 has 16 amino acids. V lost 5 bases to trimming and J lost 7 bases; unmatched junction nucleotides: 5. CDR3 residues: CASSLTGLAGGNEQFF. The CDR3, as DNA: TGTGCCAGCAGTCTTACGGGACTAGCGGGGGGGAATGAGCAGTTCTTC.

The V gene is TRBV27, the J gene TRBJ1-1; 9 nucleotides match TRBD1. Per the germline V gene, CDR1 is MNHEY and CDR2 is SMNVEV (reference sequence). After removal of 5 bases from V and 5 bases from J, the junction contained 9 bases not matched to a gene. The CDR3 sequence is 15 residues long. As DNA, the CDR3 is TGTGCCAGCAGTCCACAGGGGGCGCTGAGAACTGAAGCTTTCTTT. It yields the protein CASSPQGALRTEAFF.

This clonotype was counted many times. The CDR3 region has the DNA TGTGCCAGCAGCCCGATTGTTGGCACTGAAGCTTTCTTT. It encodes CASSPIVGTEAFF. This sequence joins TRBV7-8 and TRBJ1-1; no clear D gene. The CDR3 extends over 13 amino acids. CDR1 is SGHVS, CDR2 FQNEAQ, per germline. Trimming stripped 5 bases from V and 4 bases from J, with 11 bases between.

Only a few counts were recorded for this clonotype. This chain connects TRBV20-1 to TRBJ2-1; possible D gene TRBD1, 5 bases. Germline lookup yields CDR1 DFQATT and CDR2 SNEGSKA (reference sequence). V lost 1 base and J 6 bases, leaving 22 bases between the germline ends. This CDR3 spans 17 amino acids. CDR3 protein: CSARVSIPDIQGNEQFF. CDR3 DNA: TGCAGTGCTAGAGTCTCGATCCCGGACATCCAGGGCAATGAGCAGTTCTTC.

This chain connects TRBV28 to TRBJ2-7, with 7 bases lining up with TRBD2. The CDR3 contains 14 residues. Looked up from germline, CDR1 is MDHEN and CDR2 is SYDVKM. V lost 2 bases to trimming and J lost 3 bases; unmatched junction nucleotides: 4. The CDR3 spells CASSLERGLYEQYF. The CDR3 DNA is TGTGCCAGCAGTTTAGAGCGGGGACTCTACGAGCAGTACTTC.

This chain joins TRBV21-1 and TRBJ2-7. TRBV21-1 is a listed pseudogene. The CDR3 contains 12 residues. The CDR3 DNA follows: TGTGCCAGCAGCAAAAGTGCATACGAGCAGTACTTC. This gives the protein CASSKSAYEQYF.

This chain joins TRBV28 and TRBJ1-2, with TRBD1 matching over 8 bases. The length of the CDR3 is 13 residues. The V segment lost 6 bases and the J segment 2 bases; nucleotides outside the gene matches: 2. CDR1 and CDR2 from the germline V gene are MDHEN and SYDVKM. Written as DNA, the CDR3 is TGTGCCAGCAGACGACAGGGGAACTATGGCTACACCTTC. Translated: CASRRQGNYGYTF.

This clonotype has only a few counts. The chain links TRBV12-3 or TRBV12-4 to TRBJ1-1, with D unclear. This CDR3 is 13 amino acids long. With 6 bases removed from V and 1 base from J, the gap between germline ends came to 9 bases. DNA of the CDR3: TGTGCCAGCAGGGGATCACCGAACACTGAAGCTTTCTTT. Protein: CASRGSPNTEAFF.

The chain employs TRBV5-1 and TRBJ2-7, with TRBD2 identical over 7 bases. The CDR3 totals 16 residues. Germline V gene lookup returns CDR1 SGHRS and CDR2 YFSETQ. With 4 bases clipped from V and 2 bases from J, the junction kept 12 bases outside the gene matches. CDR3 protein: CASSPHGAGTTYEQYF. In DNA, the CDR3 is TGCGCCAGCAGCCCCCACGGGGCAGGGACTACCTACGAGCAGTACTTC. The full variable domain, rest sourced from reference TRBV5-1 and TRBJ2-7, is KAGVTQTPRYLIKTRGQQVTLSCSPISGHRSVSWYQQTPGQGLQFLFEYFSETQRNKGNFPGRFSGRQFSNSRSEMNVSTLELGDSALYLCASSPHGAGTTYEQYFGPGTRLTVT.

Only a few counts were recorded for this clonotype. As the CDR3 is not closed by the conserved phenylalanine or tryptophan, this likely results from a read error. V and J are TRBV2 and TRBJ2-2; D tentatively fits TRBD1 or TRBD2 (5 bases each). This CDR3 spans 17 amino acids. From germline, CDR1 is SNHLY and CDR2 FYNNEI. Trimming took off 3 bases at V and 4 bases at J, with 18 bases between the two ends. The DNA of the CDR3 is TGTGCCAGCAGTGACCCCCCCGGCGACAGCGGCACCGGGGAGCTGTTTCTT. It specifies CASSDPPGDSGTGELFL.

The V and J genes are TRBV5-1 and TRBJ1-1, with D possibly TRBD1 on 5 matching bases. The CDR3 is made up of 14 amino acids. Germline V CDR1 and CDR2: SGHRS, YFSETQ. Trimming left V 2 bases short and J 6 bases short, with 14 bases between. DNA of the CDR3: TGCGCCAGCAGCTTTTGGCCAGGAGGGGCTGAAGCTTTCTTT. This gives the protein CASSFWPGGAEAFF.